This T cell receptor (beta chain) was documented in a study of blood T cell repertoires in COVID-19. The overall study: Spain, Italy and the United States supplied samples that represented acute and convalescent COVID-19.

The CDR3 is 16 residues long. In germline, CDR1 is SQVTM, CDR2 ANQGSEA. The junction had 8 bases not matched to a gene; V was cut back by 5 bases and J by 5 bases. Participant ages covered 18 to 89 years across 24 US areas. This clone has just one count. Per the original data handling: Scientists estimated how many nucleated cells there were by amplifying reference gene primers. Clones were sequenced by immunoSEQ multiplex PCR, and TCRdb holds only the in-frame ones, with some missing. That table gives V, J and clone size, and the DNA gave D and trimming. The table lists around 470,000 clones, less than 95% of them singletons.

The clonotype originates from a young man who had recovered from COVID-19. Sequencing was carried out using PBMCs or T cells enriched from blood (not recorded which). The chain combines TRBV29-1 with TRBJ2-2; 13 bases agree with TRBD2. For the CDR3, the DNA is TGCAGCGTTAGAACGGGGGGACTAGCGGGGACCGGGGAGCTGTTTTTT. The encoded protein is CSVRTGGLAGTGELFF.